Listed here is a single T cell receptor beta chain. What it binds is unknown. The germline V gene has CDR1 MGHDK and CDR2 SYGVNS. The CDR3 consists of 16 residues. V lost 3 bases and J 0 bases, leaving 12 bases between the germline ends. This sample was included in a study of cytomegalovirus exposure and HLA in healthy donors. Study outcomes and limitations: Among TCR beta chains, those listed as cytomegalovirus-associated numbered fewer than 200.

It was with 60 Vbeta and 13 Jbeta primers that the PCR ran. Clones were read by immunoSEQ multiplex PCR, and TCRdb kept only the in-frame ones, dropping some. The sample records around 150,000 clones, around 80% being singletons. Sequences were obtained from PBMCs. The chain couples TRBV25-1 to TRBJ2-4, with a tentative D call TRBD1 (5 bases). This TCR derives from a human donor in good health. The CDR3 DNA reads as TGTGCCAGCAGTGATCCAGGGTTGTTAGCCAAAAACATTCAGTACTTC. Amino acid sequence: CASSDPGLLAKNIQYF.